This is a list of T cell receptor beta chains from one sample in a study of blood T cells in healthy people across ages. TCRdb itself ran the 5' RACE reads through MiXCR, one entry per CDR3 protein. The sample has over 300,000 distinct CDR3 sequences; about 49% are singletons. Material for sequencing was blood. The receptors come from a man aged 60 to 69 in good health. Each CDR3 is given with its conserved first and last residue. The order of the fields is V gene, J gene, CDR3 length, CDR3 protein.

V: TRBV4-1; J: TRBJ2-5; length: 17; CDR3: CASSRETQGSGQETQYF
V: TRBV6-2/TRBV6-3; J: NA; length: 14; CDR3: CASSFGGLNNEQYF
V: TRBV19; J: TRBJ2-1; length: 13; CDR3: CASSRLVYNEQFF
V: TRBV12-3/TRBV12-4; J: TRBJ2-1; length: 17; CDR3: CASSFRDRGPKPNEQFF
V: TRBV6-2/TRBV6-3; J: TRBJ2-5; length: 14; CDR3: CASSYNEYQETQYF
V: TRBV2; J: TRBJ2-2; length: 13; CDR3: CASFRGPTGELFF
V: TRBV12-3/TRBV12-4; J: TRBJ2-7; length: 12; CDR3: CASMGNSYEQYF
V: TRBV7-2; J: TRBJ2-1; length: 16; CDR3: CASSLVGTPGGNEQFF
V: TRBV20-1; J: TRBJ2-7; length: 11; CDR3: CSALKAYEQYF
V: TRBV9; J: TRBJ1-2; length: 17; CDR3: CASSGRDRDGPIHGYTF
V: TRBV6-5; J: TRBJ1-2; length: 15; CDR3: CASREAGVEFYGYTF
V: TRBV7-2; J: TRBJ2-7; length: 14; CDR3: CASSFGTGTYEQYF
V: TRBV5-1; J: TRBJ1-1; length: 15; CDR3: CASSPGHAGNTEAFF
V: TRBV6-5; J: TRBJ1-1; length: 12; CDR3: CASTSPGTAAFF
V: TRBV20-1; J: TRBJ2-7; length: 15; CDR3: CSAIPGNNPSYEQYF
V: TRBV20-1; J: TRBJ2-1; length: 13; CDR3: CSAVNDWLDEQFF
V: TRBV7-2; J: TRBJ1-2; length: 14; CDR3: CASSQGQGTGGYTF